The clone carrying this TCR beta chain was detected a few times. Its target is not known. This CDR3 is 14 amino acids long. V shed 3 bases and J 6 bases; nucleotides not matched to a gene: 4. The V gene's germline CDR1 is SGHAT and CDR2 FQNNGV. The data originate from a study of beta chain features in type 1 diabetes. Study-level information: In age, gender and cell yields, patients were similar to healthy donors.

The authors reverse transcribed all of the isolated RNA, so sequencing captured expressed TCRB transcripts. Sequencing was performed with immunoSEQ multiplex PCR; in TCRdb, only in-frame clones are kept and a portion is missing. Here the sample spans around 170,000 clones, around 9% being singletons. Study results and limitations: Highly expressing activated T cells could be over-counted with a cDNA template. TCRB CDR3s from Type 1 diabetes patients were moderately but significantly shorter in all four CD4+ subsets.

The sequence derives from a woman aged 25 to 39 with type 1 diabetes. This chain links TRBV11-2 with TRBJ1-4; 7 bases agree with TRBD1. What was sequenced was central memory CD4+ T cells from blood. The CDR3 reads CASSFDREDEKLFF. For the CDR3, the DNA is TGTGCCAGCAGCTTCGACAGGGAGGATGAAAAACTGTTTTTT.